This record looks at one T cell receptor beta chain sequence and its context. The method was immunoSEQ multiplex PCR; TCRdb's version includes in-frame clones alone and lacks a portion of them. The table lists roughly 110,000 clones, around 92% of them singletons. This entry belongs to a study of T cell changes during pregnancy in multiple sclerosis. In germline, CDR1 is SGHAT, CDR2 FQNNGV. The V and J ends lost 6 bases and 2 bases respectively, with 19 bases between them. This CDR3 is built from 16 residues. The material sequenced was peripheral blood, taken in the third trimester of pregnancy. The clonotype comes from a female donor in good health, enrolled as a control in a pregnancy study. This sequence joins TRBV11-2 and TRBJ1-1; tentatively, D is TRBD1 (5 bases). CDR3 DNA sequence: TGTGCCAGCAGATCGAACCCCGGGACTACTAACACTGAAGCTTTCTTT. Its translation: CASRSNPGTTNTEAFF.